The T cell receptor (beta chain) under discussion was sequenced for a study of early T cells in non-severe SARS-CoV-2 infection. On the study more broadly: The input, bulk RNA from unsorted whole blood, was sequenced, and chains were unpaired.

Individually, cDNA molecules had unique molecular identifiers attached to them. Each CDR3 protein gets one entry after TCRdb re-called the 5' RACE reads with MiXCR. The sample carries about 35,000 distinct CDR3 sequences, roughly 6% recorded once. Study-level findings and limits: Matching against VDJdb likely underestimated virus-specific expansions, favoring anti-spike CD8.

This clonotype was recorded many times. The target antigen is unknown. The sequence derives from an adult who was a healthcare worker with PCR-confirmed SARS-CoV-2 infection or an uninfected control (not recorded which). The sequenced material came from whole blood.

CDR3 DNA sequence: TGTGCCAGTAGTATCGGGGAGTCAGGGGAGACCCAGTACTTC. Translating it yields CASSIGESGETQYF. The chain has TRBV19 and TRBJ2-5; perhaps D is TRBD1 or TRBD2 (5 bases each). Per germline, CDR1 LNHDA and CDR2 SQIVND (reference sequence). V lost 3 bases and J 5 bases, leaving 13 bases between the germline ends. The length of the CDR3 is 14 residues. The full variable domain, rest sourced from reference TRBV19 and TRBJ2-5, is DGGITQSPKYLFRKEGQNVTLSCEQNLNHDAMYWYRQDPGQGLRLIYYSQIVNDFQKGDIAEGYSVSREKKESFPLTVTSAQKNPTAFYLCASSIGESGETQYFGPGTRLLVL.